Listed below are T cell receptor beta chains from one sample, sequenced in a study of OX40 agonist ivuxolimab in advanced cancers. The protocol was immunoSEQ multiplex PCR, while the TCRdb copy is restricted to in-frame clones and leaves out a portion. The table records tens of thousands of clones, approximately 79% of them present only once. This material consisted of CD4+ or CD8+ T cells sorted from blood, taken in a trial of the OX40 agonist ivuxolimab. All receptors come from an adult with an advanced solid tumor such as melanoma, head and neck, liver or kidney cancer. Both conserved end residues are part of each CDR3. D genes are given only for firm matches. Only some rows state a clone size, as once, few, many or a class for expanded clones.

>-|TRBJ1-6|17|TRBV5-6|-
TGTGCCAGCAGCTTGATCGTCGGGGGCTCCTATAATTCACCCCTCCACTTT
CASSLIVGGSYNSPLHF
>TRBD2|TRBJ2-5|14|TRBV11-2|-
TGTGCCAGCAGCTTCGCGGGAGGGCCGGGAAAGCAGTACTTC
CASSFAGGPGKQYF
>TRBD2|TRBJ2-5|15|TRBV30|-
TGTGCCTGGACCAACCTAGCGGGAGCCTTAGAGACCCAGTACTTC
CAWTNLAGALETQYF
>-|TRBJ1-1|16|TRBV7-6|-
TGTGCCAGCAGCGACCCCACCGGGACACTGAACACTGAAGCTTTCTTT
CASSDPTGTLNTEAFF
>-|TRBJ2-7|19|TRBV5-6|-
TGTGCCAGCAGCTGGTGGTGGGCTCAAAGGGTCCCCTCCACCTACGAGCAGTACTTC
CASSWWWAQRVPSTYEQYF
>-|TRBJ2-1|14|TRBV23-1|-
TGCGCCAAGGGGGGGTGGGTTATTCACAATGAGCAGTTCTTC
CAKGGWVIHNEQFF
>TRBD2|TRBJ2-7|13|TRBV30|once
TGTGCCTGGAGGTCGGGGGGGGGCTACGAGCAGTACTTC
CAWRSGGGYEQYF
>-|TRBJ2-1|17|TRBV4-3|-
TGCGCCAGCAGCCAAGATTTGCTGCAAGTTGGGATTATGAAGCAGTTCTTC
CASSQDLLQVGIMKQFF
>-|TRBJ2-1|16|TRBV10-1|few
TGCGCCAGCAGTGAGAAGCTACAGAGCTCCTACAATGAGCAGTTCTTC
CASSEKLQSSYNEQFF
>-|TRBJ1-2|11|TRBV18|-
TGTGCCAGCTCACAGGGTTTCGGCTACACCTTC
CASSQGFGYTF
>-|TRBJ1-1|14|TRBV5-4|few
TGTGCCAGCAGCTTGGACCATACCGGGACGAGAGCTTTCTTT
CASSLDHTGTRAFF
>-|TRBJ1-2|11|TRBV2|-
TGTGCCAGCACTGCAGGGTATGGCTACACCTTC
CASTAGYGYTF
>-|TRBJ2-5|14|TRBV5-6|-
TGTGCCAGCAGCTGGGCGTCAGGCAGGGAGACCCAGTACTTC
CASSWASGRETQYF
>TRBD1|TRBJ1-1|15|TRBV5-6|few
TGTGCCAGCAGCTTTGTCGGGACAGTGAACCCTGAAGCTTTCTTT
CASSFVGTVNPEAFF
>-|TRBJ1-2|13|TRBV4-1|once
TGCGCCAGCAGCCAAGGGGACTTATATGGCTACACCTTC
CASSQGDLYGYTF
>-|TRBJ2-5|12|TRBV30|-
TGTGCCCTTGACAGGGAGGAAGAGACCCAGTACTTC
CALDREEETQYF
>TRBD1|TRBJ1-1|15|TRBV6-6|once
TGTGCCAGCAGTTACGGAGGACAGGGAATGGCTGAAGCTTTCTTT
CASSYGGQGMAEAFF
>-|TRBJ1-1|16|TRBV9|-
TGTGCCAGCAGCGTAGGGGGGTTTCTTAAGAACACTGAAGCTTTCTTT
CASSVGGFLKNTEAFF
>-|TRBJ2-5|13|TRBV7-9|-
TGTGCCAGCAGCTTAGGAGGCGTGGCGGAGCAGTACTTC
CASSLGGVAEQYF
>-|TRBJ1-1|17|TRBV5-8|-
TGTGCCAGCAGCTTGGGACCCGGCCGGGGGGCGGGAACTGAAGCTTTCTTT
CASSLGPGRGAGTEAFF
>-|TRBJ2-2|12|TRBV19|-
TGTGCCAGTAGTATTGTAACCGGGGAGCTGTTTTTT
CASSIVTGELFF
>TRBD2|TRBJ2-2|16|TRBV19|-
TGTGCCAGTAGTATGGGGCTAGCGGGGGACACCGGGGAGCTGTTTTTT
CASSMGLAGDTGELFF
>-|TRBJ2-7|14|TRBV6-6|-
TGTGCCAGCAGTTATGGCAGGGATTTTTACGAGCAGTACTTC
CASSYGRDFYEQYF
>-|TRBJ2-3|12|TRBV10-3|-
TGTGCCATCAGTGAGTCTGGAGATACGCAGTATTTT
CAISESGDTQYF
>TRBD1|TRBJ1-5|15|TRBV6-4|-
TGTGCCAGCAGTGACTCACAGGGGCCCGTTCAGCCCCAGCATTTT
CASSDSQGPVQPQHF
>-|TRBJ1-5|16|TRBV19|-
TGTGCCAGTAACCTCCCGGGCAGGGCTCCAAATCAGCCCCAGCATTTT
CASNLPGRAPNQPQHF
>-|TRBJ2-1|13|TRBV27|-
TGTGCCAGCAGTCACACGAGTTACAATGAGCAGTTCTTC
CASSHTSYNEQFF
>-|TRBJ1-3|13|TRBV5-4|-
TGTGCCAGCAGCCAATCGGCTGGAAACACCATATATTTT
CASSQSAGNTIYF
>-|TRBJ2-5|15|TRBV5-1|-
TGCGCCAGCAGCTTGTCCATAGCGGACCAAGAGACCCAGTACTTC
CASSLSIADQETQYF
>TRBD1|TRBJ2-7|15|TRBV7-9|-
TGTGCCAGCAGCCAACCCGACAGGGCCCAATACGAGCAGTACTTC
CASSQPDRAQYEQYF